This TCR beta chain originates from a study of T cells in tuberculosis. The CDR3 covers 15 residues. Germline values: CDR1 MDHEN, CDR2 SYDVKM. After removal of 6 bases from V and 4 bases from J, the junction contained 8 bases not matched to a gene. Libraries were prepared by immunoSEQ multiplex PCR; TCRdb keeps only in-frame clonotypes and omits some of them. The sample lists roughly 45,000 clones; approximately 94% were seen once. Study results and limitations: Active tuberculosis patients had shorter CDR3-alpha; the beta difference was nonsignificant.

For this clone: Its target is unknown.

The chain is built from TRBV28 and TRBJ1-2, with TRBD1 identical over 10 bases. The receptor was derived from a donor aged 10-29 years with latent tuberculosis or without tuberculosis infection. Some clones in this sample may be carry-over from other donors' samples. The source material was PBMCs. The CDR3 protein is CASSLRDRGFYGYTF. The CDR3 nucleotides are TGTGCCAGCAGCCTCCGGGACAGGGGATTCTATGGCTACACCTTC.